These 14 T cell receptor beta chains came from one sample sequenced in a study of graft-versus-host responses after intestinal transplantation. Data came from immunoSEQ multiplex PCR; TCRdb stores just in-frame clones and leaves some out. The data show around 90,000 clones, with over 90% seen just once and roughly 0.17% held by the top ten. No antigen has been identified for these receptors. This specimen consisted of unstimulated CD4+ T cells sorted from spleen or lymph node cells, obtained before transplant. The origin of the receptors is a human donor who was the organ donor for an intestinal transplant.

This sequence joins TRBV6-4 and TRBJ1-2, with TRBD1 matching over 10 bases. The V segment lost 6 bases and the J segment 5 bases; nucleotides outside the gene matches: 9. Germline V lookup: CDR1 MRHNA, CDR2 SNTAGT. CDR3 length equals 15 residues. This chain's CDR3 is CASRAGTGAQYGYTF. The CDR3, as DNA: TGTGCCAGCAGGGCCGGGACAGGGGCCCAATATGGCTACACCTTC.

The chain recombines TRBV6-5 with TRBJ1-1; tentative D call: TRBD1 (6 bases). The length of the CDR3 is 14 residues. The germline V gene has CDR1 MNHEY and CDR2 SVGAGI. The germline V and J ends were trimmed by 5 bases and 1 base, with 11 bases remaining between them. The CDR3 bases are TGTGCCAGCAGTGTTTTAGGGGGGAACACTGAAGCTTTCTTT. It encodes CASSVLGGNTEAFF.

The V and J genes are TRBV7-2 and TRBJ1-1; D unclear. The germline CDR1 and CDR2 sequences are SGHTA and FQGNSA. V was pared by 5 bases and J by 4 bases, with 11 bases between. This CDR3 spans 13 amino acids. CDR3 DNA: TGTGCCAGCAGCCCGGTATTTGGCACTGAAGCTTTCTTT. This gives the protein CASSPVFGTEAFF.

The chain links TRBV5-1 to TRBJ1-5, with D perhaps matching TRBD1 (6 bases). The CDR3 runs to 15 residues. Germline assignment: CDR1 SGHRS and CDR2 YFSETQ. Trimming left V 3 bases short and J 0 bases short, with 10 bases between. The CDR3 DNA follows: TGCGCCAGCAGCTCAGGGGCGGATAGCAATCAGCCCCAGCATTTT. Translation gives CASSSGADSNQPQHF.

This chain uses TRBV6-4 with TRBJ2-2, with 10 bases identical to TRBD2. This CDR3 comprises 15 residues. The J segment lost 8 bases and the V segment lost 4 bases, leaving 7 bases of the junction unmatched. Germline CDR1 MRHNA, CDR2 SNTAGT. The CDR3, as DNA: TGTGCCAGCAGTGCCAGCGGGGGGGCAACAGGGGAGCTGTTTTTT. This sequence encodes CASSASGGATGELFF.

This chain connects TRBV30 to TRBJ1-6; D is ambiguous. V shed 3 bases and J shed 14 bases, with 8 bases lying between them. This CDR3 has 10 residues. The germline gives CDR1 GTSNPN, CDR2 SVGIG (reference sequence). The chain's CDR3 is CAWSRESLHF. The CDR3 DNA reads TGTGCCTGGAGCCGAGAGTCCCTCCACTTT.

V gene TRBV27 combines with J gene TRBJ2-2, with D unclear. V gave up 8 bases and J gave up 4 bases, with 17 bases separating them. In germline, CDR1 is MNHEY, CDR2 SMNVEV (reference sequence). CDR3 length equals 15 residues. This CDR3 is CASGRALSGTGELFF. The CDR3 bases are TGTGCCAGCGGCCGGGCCCTCAGTGGCACCGGGGAGCTGTTTTTT.

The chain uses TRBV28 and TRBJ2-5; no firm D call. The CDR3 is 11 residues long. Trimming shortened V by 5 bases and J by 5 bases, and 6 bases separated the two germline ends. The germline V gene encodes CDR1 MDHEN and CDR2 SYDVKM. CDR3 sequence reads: CASSNTETQYF. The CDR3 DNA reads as TGTGCCAGCAGTAATACGGAGACCCAGTACTTC.

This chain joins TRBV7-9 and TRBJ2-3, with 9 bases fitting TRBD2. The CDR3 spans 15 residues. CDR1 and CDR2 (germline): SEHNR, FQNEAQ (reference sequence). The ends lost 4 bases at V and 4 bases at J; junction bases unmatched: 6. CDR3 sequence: CASSSHAGGPDTQYF. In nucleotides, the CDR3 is TGTGCCAGCAGCTCCCATGCGGGGGGGCCAGATACGCAGTATTTT.

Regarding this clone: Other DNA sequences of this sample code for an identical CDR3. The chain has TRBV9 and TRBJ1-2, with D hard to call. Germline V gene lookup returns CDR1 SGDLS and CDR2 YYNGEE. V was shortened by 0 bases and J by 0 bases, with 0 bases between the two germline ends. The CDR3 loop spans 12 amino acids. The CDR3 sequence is CASSVANYGYTF. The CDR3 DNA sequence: TGTGCCAGCAGCGTAGCTAACTATGGCTACACCTTC.

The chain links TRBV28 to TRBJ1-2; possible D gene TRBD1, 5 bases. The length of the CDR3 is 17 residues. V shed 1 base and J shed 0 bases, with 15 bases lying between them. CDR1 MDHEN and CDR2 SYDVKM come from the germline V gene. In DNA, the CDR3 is TGTGCCAGCAGTTTATATTGGGGCGACAATACTAACTATGGCTACACCTTC. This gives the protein CASSLYWGDNTNYGYTF.

CDR3: CASSRDTAYEQYF. The CDR3 bases are TGTGCCAGTTCCAGGGACACAGCCTACGAGCAGTACTTC. The chain is built from TRBV19 and TRBJ2-7, with D possibly matching TRBD1 (6 bases). Germline loops: CDR1 LNHDA, CDR2 SQIVND (reference sequence). The CDR3 covers 13 residues. V shed 8 bases and J shed 2 bases, with 13 bases lying between them. Together with reference TRBV19 and TRBJ2-7, the CDR3 gives the full variable domain: DGGITQSPKYLFRKEGQNVTLSCEQNLNHDAMYWYRQDPGQGLRLIYYSQIVNDFQKGDIAEGYSVSREKKESFPLTVTSAQKNPTAFYLCASSRDTAYEQYFGPGTRLTVT.

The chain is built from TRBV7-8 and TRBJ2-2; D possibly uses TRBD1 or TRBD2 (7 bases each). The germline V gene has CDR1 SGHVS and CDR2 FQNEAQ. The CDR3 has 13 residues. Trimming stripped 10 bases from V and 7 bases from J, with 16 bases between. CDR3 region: CATQGGPDGELFF. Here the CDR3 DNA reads TGTGCCACCCAGGGGGGGCCGGACGGGGAGCTGTTTTTT.

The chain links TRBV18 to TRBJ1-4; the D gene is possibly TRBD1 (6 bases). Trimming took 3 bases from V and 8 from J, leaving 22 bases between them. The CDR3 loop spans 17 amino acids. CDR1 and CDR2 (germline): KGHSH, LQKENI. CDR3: CASSPRNPRGQWEKLFF. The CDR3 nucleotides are TGTGCCAGCTCACCGCGAAACCCCAGGGGACAATGGGAAAAACTGTTTTTT.